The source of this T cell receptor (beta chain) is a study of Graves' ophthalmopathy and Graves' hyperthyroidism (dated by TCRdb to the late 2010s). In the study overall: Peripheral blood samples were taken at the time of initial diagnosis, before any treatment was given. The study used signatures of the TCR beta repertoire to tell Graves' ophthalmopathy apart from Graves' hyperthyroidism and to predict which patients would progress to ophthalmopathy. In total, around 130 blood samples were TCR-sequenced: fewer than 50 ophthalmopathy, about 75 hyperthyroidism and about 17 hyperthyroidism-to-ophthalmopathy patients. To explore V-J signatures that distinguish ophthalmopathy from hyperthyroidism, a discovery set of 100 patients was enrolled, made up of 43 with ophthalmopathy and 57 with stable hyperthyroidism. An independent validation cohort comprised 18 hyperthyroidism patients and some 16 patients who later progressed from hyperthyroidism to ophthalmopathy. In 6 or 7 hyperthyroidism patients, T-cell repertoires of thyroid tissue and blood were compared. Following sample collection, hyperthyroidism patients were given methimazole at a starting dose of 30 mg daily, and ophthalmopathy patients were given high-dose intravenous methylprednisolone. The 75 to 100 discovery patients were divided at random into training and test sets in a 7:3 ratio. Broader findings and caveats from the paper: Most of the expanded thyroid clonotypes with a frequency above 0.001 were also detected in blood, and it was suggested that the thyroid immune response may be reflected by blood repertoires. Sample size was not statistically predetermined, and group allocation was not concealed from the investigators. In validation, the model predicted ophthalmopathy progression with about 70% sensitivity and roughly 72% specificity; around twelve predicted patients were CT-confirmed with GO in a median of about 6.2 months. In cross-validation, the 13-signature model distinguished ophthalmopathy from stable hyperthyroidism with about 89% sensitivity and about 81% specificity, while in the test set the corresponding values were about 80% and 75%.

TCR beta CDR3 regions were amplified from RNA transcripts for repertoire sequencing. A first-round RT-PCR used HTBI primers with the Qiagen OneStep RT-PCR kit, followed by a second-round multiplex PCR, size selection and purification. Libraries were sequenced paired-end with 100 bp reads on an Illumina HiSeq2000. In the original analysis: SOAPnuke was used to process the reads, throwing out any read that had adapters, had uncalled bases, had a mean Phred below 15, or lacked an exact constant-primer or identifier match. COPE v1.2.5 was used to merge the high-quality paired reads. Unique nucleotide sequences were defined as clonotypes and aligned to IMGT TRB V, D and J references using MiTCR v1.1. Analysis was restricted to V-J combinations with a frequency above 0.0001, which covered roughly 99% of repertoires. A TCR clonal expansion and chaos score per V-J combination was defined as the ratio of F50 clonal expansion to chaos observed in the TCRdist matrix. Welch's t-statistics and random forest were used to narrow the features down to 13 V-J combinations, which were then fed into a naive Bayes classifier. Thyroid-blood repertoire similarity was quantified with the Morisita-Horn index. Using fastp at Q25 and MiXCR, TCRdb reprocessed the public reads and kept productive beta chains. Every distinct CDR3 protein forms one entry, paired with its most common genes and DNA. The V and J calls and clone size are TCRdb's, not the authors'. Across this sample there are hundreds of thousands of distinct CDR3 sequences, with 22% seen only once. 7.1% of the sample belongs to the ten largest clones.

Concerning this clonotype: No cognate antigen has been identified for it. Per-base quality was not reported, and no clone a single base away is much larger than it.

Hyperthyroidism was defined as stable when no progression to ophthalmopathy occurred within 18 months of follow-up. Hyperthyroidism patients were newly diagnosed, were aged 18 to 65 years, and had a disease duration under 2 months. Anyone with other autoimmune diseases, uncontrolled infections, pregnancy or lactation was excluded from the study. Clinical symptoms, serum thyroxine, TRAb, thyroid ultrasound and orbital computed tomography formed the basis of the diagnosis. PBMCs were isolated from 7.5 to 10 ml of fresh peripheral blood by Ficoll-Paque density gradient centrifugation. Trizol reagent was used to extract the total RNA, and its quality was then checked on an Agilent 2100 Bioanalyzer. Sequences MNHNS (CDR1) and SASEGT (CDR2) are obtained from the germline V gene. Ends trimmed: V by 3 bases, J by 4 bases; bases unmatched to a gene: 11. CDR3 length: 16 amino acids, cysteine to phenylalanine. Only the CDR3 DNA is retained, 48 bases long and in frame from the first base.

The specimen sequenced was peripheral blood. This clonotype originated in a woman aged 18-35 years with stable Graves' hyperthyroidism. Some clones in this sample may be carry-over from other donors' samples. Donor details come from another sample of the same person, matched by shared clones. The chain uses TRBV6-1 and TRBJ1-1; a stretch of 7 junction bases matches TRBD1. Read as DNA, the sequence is TGTGCCAGCAGTGAGCCACCGGGACAGACCATCACTGAAGCTTTCTTT. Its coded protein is CASSEPPGQTITEAFF.